The clone carrying this TCR beta chain was detected only a few times. Antigen specificity is unknown. Unique molecular identifiers were incorporated during preparation of the TCRbeta library. TCRdb re-analysed the PCR reads in MiXCR, keeping a single row per CDR3 protein. The table records a few hundred thousand distinct CDR3 sequences, approximately 13% of them present only once. This sample is part of a study of T-cell reconstitution after alpha-beta-depleted transplantation in children. Points from the study as a whole: Several hundred expanded graft clones reportedly supplied alpha-beta T cells about two months after transplant.

This sequence was found in a male patient aged 10 to 17 who had a stem cell transplant for acute myeloid leukemia, so the T cells may come from the graft donor. The sequencing here drew on PBMCs, mostly from graft donor cells, taken 360 days after TCRalphabeta/CD19-depleted stem cell transplant.

The CDR3, as DNA: TGTGCCAGCAGTAGGGTTGGCGGCGGTGAGCAGTTCTTC. Translation gives CASSRVGGGEQFF. The V and J genes are TRBV6-2 or TRBV6-3 and TRBJ2-1; D unclear. Germline V CDR1 and CDR2: MNHEY, SVGEGT. This CDR3 is 13 amino acids long. With 5 bases removed from V and 9 bases from J, the gap between germline ends came to 14 bases.